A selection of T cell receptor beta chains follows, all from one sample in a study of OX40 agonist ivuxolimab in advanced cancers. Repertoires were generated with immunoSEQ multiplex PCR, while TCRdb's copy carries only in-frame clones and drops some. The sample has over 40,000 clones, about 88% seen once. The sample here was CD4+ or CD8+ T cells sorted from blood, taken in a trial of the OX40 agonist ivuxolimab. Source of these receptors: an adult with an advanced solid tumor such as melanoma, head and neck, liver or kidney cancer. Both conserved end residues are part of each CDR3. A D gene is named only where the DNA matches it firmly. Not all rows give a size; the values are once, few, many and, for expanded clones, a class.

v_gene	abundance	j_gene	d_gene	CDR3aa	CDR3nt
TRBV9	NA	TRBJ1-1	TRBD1	CASSARDRATRTEAFF	TGTGCCAGCAGCGCCCGGGACAGGGCCACCCGCACTGAAGCTTTCTTT
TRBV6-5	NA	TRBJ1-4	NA	CASSALSSNEKLFF	TGTGCCAGCAGTGCCCTGTCGAGTAATGAAAAACTGTTTTTT
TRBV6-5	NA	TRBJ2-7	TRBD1	CATRQGAHEQYF	TGTGCCACTCGACAGGGCGCCCACGAGCAGTACTTC
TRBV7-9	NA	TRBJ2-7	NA	CASSRSGAGFYEQYF	TGTGCCAGCAGTCGCTCCGGGGCAGGGTTCTACGAGCAGTACTTC
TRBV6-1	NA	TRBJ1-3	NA	CASSGGDSRNTIYF	TGTGCCAGCAGTGGTGGGGATTCACGAAACACCATATATTTT
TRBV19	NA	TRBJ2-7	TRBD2	CASSTSGRADTYEQYF	TGTGCCAGTAGCACTAGCGGGAGGGCCGATACCTACGAGCAGTACTTC
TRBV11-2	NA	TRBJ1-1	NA	CASSLGPAEAFF	TGTGCCAGCAGCTTAGGTCCGGCTGAAGCTTTCTTT
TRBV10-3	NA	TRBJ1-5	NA	CAACRDEGQPQHF	TGTGCCGCTTGTAGGGACGAGGGTCAGCCCCAGCATTTT
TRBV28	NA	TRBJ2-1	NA	CASSLGWGLGLGNEQFF	TGTGCCAGCAGTTTAGGCTGGGGGCTTGGTTTAGGCAATGAGCAGTTCTTC
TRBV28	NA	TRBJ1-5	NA	CASSLSQGRQPQHF	TGTGCCAGCAGTTTATCCCAGGGTCGTCAGCCCCAGCATTTT
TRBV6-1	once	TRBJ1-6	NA	CASSESRPTLHF	TGTGCCAGCAGTGAAAGTCGGCCGACCCTCCACTTT
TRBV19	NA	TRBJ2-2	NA	CASSRDGLNTGELFF	TGTGCCAGTAGTCGGGACGGGTTGAACACCGGGGAGCTGTTTTTT
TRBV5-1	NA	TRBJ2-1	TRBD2	CASSFGLAGASYNEQFF	TGCGCCAGCAGCTTTGGACTAGCGGGAGCCTCCTACAATGAGCAGTTCTTC